These 12 T cell receptor beta chains originate from one sample sequenced in a study of T cells after yellow fever vaccination. A single record per CDR3 protein comes from TCRdb applying MiXCR to the 5' RACE reads. The data hold a few hundred thousand distinct CDR3 sequences, with around 7.3% observed a single time. The material sequenced was PBMCs, taken approximately 47 days after the first yellow fever vaccination. These receptors were collected from a man younger than 30 who received the YFV17D yellow fever vaccine.

V and J are TRBV3-1 and TRBJ1-1; unclear D gene. V lost 5 bases and J 12 bases, leaving 16 bases between the germline ends. This CDR3 contains 12 residues. Looked up from germline, CDR1 is LGHDT and CDR2 is YNNKEL (reference sequence). The CDR3, as DNA: TGTGCCAGCAGCTCCTCAACGGGTGTCCCTTTCTTT. It translates to CASSSSTGVPFF. The complete variable domain, with remaining parts taken from reference TRBV3-1 and TRBJ1-1, reads DTAVSQTPKYLVTQMGNDKSIKCEQNLGHDTMYWYKQDSKKFLKIMFSYNNKELIINETVPNRFSPKSPDKAHLNLHINSLELGDSAVYFCASSSSTGVPFFGQGTRLTVV.

This clonotype was seen repeatedly, ten times or more. V and J are TRBV12-3 or TRBV12-4 and TRBJ2-2, with D uncertain. Trimming shortened V by 6 bases and J by 6 bases, and 8 bases separated the two germline ends. The CDR3 sequence is 12 residues long. The CDR3, as DNA: TGTGCCAGCAGCAATACGGCCGGGGAGCTGTTTTTT. Translating gives CASSNTAGELFF.

A few counts support this clonotype. The rearrangement uses TRBV10-2 and TRBJ1-1; 10 bases agree with TRBD1. The CDR3 spans 14 residues. Germline CDR1 WSHSY, CDR2 SAAADI. Trimming at V came to 5 bases and at J to 5 bases, leaving 5 bases not matched to a gene. The CDR3 coding sequence is TGCGCCAGCAGTCCGGGACAGGGGTGGACTGAAGCTTTCTTT. Its translation: CASSPGQGWTEAFF.

This clonotype appeared a few times. The chain links TRBV20-1 to TRBJ2-5, with TRBD2 matching 11 bases. J gave up 5 bases and V 5 bases, and 16 bases lay outside the gene matches. CDR1 and CDR2 from the germline V gene are DFQATT and SNEGSKA (reference sequence). This CDR3 spans 17 amino acids. This CDR3 reads CSARAFSGGAVEETQYF. The CDR3 coding sequence is TGCAGTGCTCGGGCGTTTAGCGGGGGGGCCGTAGAGGAGACCCAGTACTTC.

This clonotype was counted at least ten times. The chain employs TRBV5-1 and TRBJ2-1; 7 nucleotides align to TRBD1. CDR1 is SGHRS and CDR2 is YFSETQ in the germline V gene. V was pared by 0 bases and J by 3 bases, with 3 bases of the junction left unmatched. The CDR3 loop spans 15 amino acids. CDR3: CASSLEGQLYNEQFF. Here the CDR3 DNA reads TGCGCCAGCAGCTTGGAGGGACAGCTCTACAATGAGCAGTTCTTC.

The chain has TRBV15 and TRBJ2-7; maybe TRBD1 (6 bases). This CDR3 is built from 15 residues. Trimming removed 0 bases from V and 4 bases from J, with 13 bases in between. The V gene's germline CDR1 is LNHNV and CDR2 YYDKDF (reference sequence). The CDR3 here is CATSRDHRESYEQYF. The CDR3 bases are TGTGCCACCAGCAGAGATCACAGGGAGAGTTACGAGCAGTACTTC.

This clonotype was recorded at least ten times. The chain recombines TRBV12-3 or TRBV12-4 with TRBJ2-7, with 13 bases fitting TRBD2. V lost 7 bases, J lost 2 bases, and 5 bases stayed unmatched. CDR3 size: 15 residues. The CDR3 protein is CASTSTSGGAYEQYF. The CDR3 DNA is TGTGCCAGCACCTCTACTAGCGGGGGGGCCTACGAGCAGTACTTC.

The V call is TRBV6-2 or TRBV6-3, the J call TRBJ2-3; 7 positions match TRBD1. The V gene end was trimmed by 8 bases and the J gene end by 4 bases; junction bases not matched to a gene: 6. This CDR3 has 13 residues. The germline V gene has CDR1 MNHEY and CDR2 SVGEGT. CDR3 loop: CASVDRLADTQYF. As DNA, the CDR3 is TGTGCCAGCGTGGACAGGCTCGCAGATACGCAGTATTTT.

V and J are TRBV27 and TRBJ2-7; no clear D gene. The germline CDR1 and CDR2 sequences are MNHEY and SMNVEV (reference sequence). The CDR3 covers 13 residues. Trimming cost V 5 bases and J 12 bases, with 20 bases left between them. The CDR3 nucleotides are TGTGCCAGCAGTCATGGACGAATGAAGGTGCTGTACTTC. Translated, it gives CASSHGRMKVLYF.

This clonotype occurred many times. The rearrangement links TRBV5-1 to TRBJ2-1; no firm D call. Trimming removed 9 bases from V and 6 bases from J, with 13 bases in between. The CDR3 extends over 12 amino acids. Looked up from germline, CDR1 is SGHRS and CDR2 is YFSETQ. CDR3 nucleotides: TGCGCCACCCGAAAATCGGGCAATGAGCAGTTCTTC. It encodes CATRKSGNEQFF.

This clonotype has just a few counts. The rearrangement links TRBV14 to TRBJ2-6; possible D gene TRBD1, 5 bases. Trimming left V 8 bases short and J 0 bases short, with 20 bases between. Per the germline V gene, CDR1 is SGHDN and CDR2 is FVKESK. The CDR3 contains 18 residues. The CDR3: CASDRSQDRVSGANVLTF. The CDR3 DNA follows: TGTGCCAGCGACCGCAGCCAAGACAGAGTCTCTGGGGCCAACGTCCTGACTTTC. Variable domain in full (rest from reference TRBV14 and TRBJ2-6): EAGVTQFPSHSVIEKGQTVTLRCDPISGHDNLYWYRRVMGKEIKFLLHFVKESKQDESGMPNNRFLAERTGGTYSTLKVQPAELEDSGVYFCASDRSQDRVSGANVLTFGAGSRLTVL.

The chain recombines TRBV5-1 with TRBJ2-3, with TRBD2 identical over 12 bases. Germline trimming cut 5 bases from V and 2 bases from J; bases unmatched to any gene: 6. The germline V gene has CDR1 SGHRS and CDR2 YFSETQ. This CDR3 spans 16 amino acids. The CDR3 DNA reads TGCGCCAGCAGTCCTCGACTAGCGGGGGACACAGATACGCAGTATTTT. It translates to CASSPRLAGDTDTQYF. Combining the CDR3 with reference TRBV5-1 and TRBJ2-3 gives the whole variable domain KAGVTQTPRYLIKTRGQQVTLSCSPISGHRSVSWYQQTPGQGLQFLFEYFSETQRNKGNFPGRFSGRQFSNSRSEMNVSTLELGDSALYLCASSPRLAGDTDTQYFGPGTRLTVL.